This TCR beta chain was recorded in a study of cytomegalovirus exposure and HLA in healthy donors. PCR amplification relied on 60 Vbeta primers (plus 13 Jbeta primers). Sequencing was performed with immunoSEQ multiplex PCR; in TCRdb, only in-frame clones are kept and a portion is missing. The listing contains 100,000 to 150,000 clones. Concerning this clone: Its target is unknown.

Study-wide points: TCR beta V segments were, for the most part, productive about 87% or about 30% of the time in an earlier analysis. The study labeled more than 150 TCR beta chains cytomegalovirus-associated. Looking again later, the authors saw that most CMV-associated TCR beta chains seemed HLA-restricted.

This sequence was found in a man aged 18 to 29 in good health and CMV-seronegative. Input material: PBMCs.

The CDR3 sequence: CASSLGREWQFF. The CDR3, as DNA: TGTGCCAGCAGCTTAGGGCGGGAGTGGCAGTTCTTC. The gene calls are TRBV11-2 and TRBJ2-1; TRBD2 matches 7 bases. V trimming: 1 base; J trimming: 12 bases; junction bases outside the gene matches: 3. From germline, CDR1 is SGHAT and CDR2 FQNNGV. The CDR3 runs 12 residues.